One sample yielded the 4 T cell receptor beta chains listed below, sequenced in a study of neoadjuvant nivolumab and ipilimumab in lung cancer. Sequencing was performed with immunoSEQ multiplex PCR; in TCRdb, only in-frame clones are kept and a portion is missing. The sample holds 15,000 to 20,000 clones, approximately 87% seen once. Sequenced here: peripheral blood, sampled before neoadjuvant nivolumab, alone or with ipilimumab. These receptors originate from an adult with non-small cell lung cancer.

This chain links TRBV18 with TRBJ1-5; TRBD1 aligns across 8 bases. The germline V gene encodes CDR1 KGHSH and CDR2 LQKENI. With 6 bases clipped from V and 6 bases from J, the junction kept 10 bases outside the gene matches. The CDR3 has 15 amino acids. CDR3 sequence (DNA): TGTGCCAGCTCCCTTTCAGGGGGCTCGGGTCAGCCCCAGCATTTT. Amino acid sequence: CASSLSGGSGQPQHF.

J is TRBJ2-5 and V is TRBV29-1; D unresolved. CDR3 length: 12 amino acids. Germline loops: CDR1 SQVTM, CDR2 ANQGSEA. V was clipped by 3 bases and J by 5 bases, with 10 bases between them. CDR3 sequence: CSVESTSETQYF. CDR3 DNA: TGCAGCGTTGAGAGCACCTCCGAGACCCAGTACTTC.

The chain carries TRBV27 and TRBJ2-1, with 10 bases identical to TRBD2. This CDR3 spans 14 amino acids. CDR1 MNHEY and CDR2 SMNVEV come from the germline V gene (reference sequence). The ends lost 2 bases at V and 9 bases at J; junction bases unmatched: 4. This CDR3 is CASSLTSGKPEQFF. CDR3 bases: TGTGCCAGCAGTTTAACTAGCGGGAAGCCTGAGCAGTTCTTC.

This sequence joins TRBV10-2 and TRBJ1-1; D is unclear. The CDR3 loop spans 14 amino acids. V shed 6 bases and J shed 2 bases, with 13 bases lying between them. Germline-derived CDR1 and CDR2 are WSHSY and SAAADI. The CDR3 DNA reads TGCGCCAGCAGACACCCGTCGGAAAACACTGAAGCTTTCTTT. This gives the protein CASRHPSENTEAFF.